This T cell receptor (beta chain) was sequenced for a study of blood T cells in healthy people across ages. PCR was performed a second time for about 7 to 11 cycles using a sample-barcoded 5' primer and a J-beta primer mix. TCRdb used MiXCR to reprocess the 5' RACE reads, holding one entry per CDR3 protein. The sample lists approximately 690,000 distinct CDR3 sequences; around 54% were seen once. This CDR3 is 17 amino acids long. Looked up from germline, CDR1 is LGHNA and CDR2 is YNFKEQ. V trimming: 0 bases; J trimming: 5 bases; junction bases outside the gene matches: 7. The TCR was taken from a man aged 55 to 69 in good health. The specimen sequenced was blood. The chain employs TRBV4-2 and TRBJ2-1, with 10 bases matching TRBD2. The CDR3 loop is CASSQDRGLASNNEQFF. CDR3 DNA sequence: TGTGCCAGCAGCCAAGATCGGGGACTAGCGAGTAACAATGAGCAGTTCTTC.